The sequence of this TCR beta chain was determined in a study of pediatric ulcerative colitis. The overall study: Fewer than 10 patients showed pancolitis and two showed left-sided colitis.

TCRdb's table, derived via immunoSEQ multiplex PCR, lists solely in-frame clones and lacks some. The profile shows about 35,000 clones, roughly 81% of them singletons. During colonoscopy, one to two rectal pinch biopsies were collected. No immunosuppressive drugs were given to ulcerative colitis patients before diagnostic colonoscopy. V was cut by 6 bases and J by 4 bases, with 7 bases left in between. The CDR3 has 12 residues. CDR1 and CDR2 (germline): WSHSY, SAAADI. Sequenced sample: gut tissue. The chain joins TRBV10-2 to TRBJ1-5; no clear D gene. The TCR comes from a boy aged 5-17 years with mild ulcerative colitis. CDR3 in DNA: TGCGCCAGCAGCTGGGAGAATCAGCCCCAGCATTTT. It specifies CASSWENQPQHF.